This T cell receptor (beta chain) was sequenced for a study of somatic mutations in cytotoxic T cells in rheumatoid arthritis. Study-level information: The researchers flow-sorted some T-cell populations stained with V beta antibodies and got nearly 100% purity, and these included V beta1+ cells sequenced for TCRB.

Broader study findings: Age-matched healthy controls and rheumatoid arthritis patients had CD8+ T-cell clonality that did not differ significantly. Within 8 of 65 patients, the single biggest CD8+ clone made up more than 20% of CD8+ cells.

The assay was immunoSEQ multiplex PCR, and TCRdb's table has in-frame clones only and misses some. Of about 18,000 clones in the sample, almost 85% were seen once. Of note for this clone: Its cognate antigen is unknown.

Sequenced: CD8+ T cells sorted from blood. This sequence was found in an adult with rheumatoid arthritis.

In nucleotides, the CDR3 is TGCGCCAGCAGCCAAGAATCCGGGTCCCTCGGGCAGCCCCAGCATTTT. It encodes CASSQESGSLGQPQHF. J is TRBJ1-5 and V is TRBV4-1; D gene unclear. V lost 0 bases and J 7 bases, leaving 16 bases between the germline ends. CDR3 size: 16 residues. The germline gives CDR1 MGHRA, CDR2 YSYEKL.